This T cell receptor beta chain originates from a study of blood T cell repertoires in COVID-19. Turning to the study itself: Samples taken during acute and convalescent COVID-19 were collected in the United States, Italy and Spain. T cells, B-cell-depleted T cells, or PBMCs supplied cDNA or gDNA.

This clone was counted only a few times. The CDR3 spans 14 residues. Trimming cost V 7 bases and J 0 bases; bases outside gene matches: 4. CDR1 and CDR2 (germline): SEHNR, FQNEAQ (reference sequence). Methods used by the authors: Reference gene primer amplification yielded estimated nucleated cell counts. Generated by immunoSEQ multiplex PCR, the TCRdb table keeps only in-frame clones and is missing some. From that table come the V and J calls and clone size; the DNA was used to work out D and trimming. This table holds hundreds of thousands of clones, 75% to 90% found once. The V gene is TRBV7-9, the J gene TRBJ2-3; 7 bases agree with TRBD2. Sequenced sample: peripheral blood. This receptor was identified in a woman aged 70 to 79 with active or convalescent COVID-19. CDR3 region: CASTWGGSTDTQYF. Here the CDR3 DNA reads TGTGCCAGCACCTGGGGGGGTAGCACAGATACGCAGTATTTT.